Listed below are T cell receptor beta chains from one sample, sequenced in a study of long-term antiretroviral therapy in people with HIV. TCRdb's copy holds only in-frame clones and misses some; the assay was immunoSEQ multiplex PCR. The data show 14,000 or so clones, roughly 88% seen once. The material sequenced was unsorted PBMCs, taken 0.4 years after starting antiretroviral therapy. The source is a man between 25 and 39 years old with HIV. The CDR3 runs from the conserved cysteine through the conserved F or W. The order of the fields is clone size, J gene, V gene, D gene, CDR3 protein, CDR3 DNA. A D gene is named only where the DNA matches it firmly. A row's size may be missing; if present it is once, few, many or a size class.

. TRBJ1-1 TRBV28 . CAVGVASTEAFF TGTGCCGTCGGGGTCGCGAGCACTGAAGCTTTCTTT
. TRBJ1-4 TRBV28 . CASSRGSTNEKLFF TGTGCCAGCAGTCGGGGTTCAACTAATGAAAAACTGTTTTTT
. TRBJ2-3 TRBV10-2 TRBD2 CASSESLAGYTDTQYF TGCGCCAGCAGTGAGTCTCTAGCGGGGTACACAGATACGCAGTATTTT
once TRBJ2-7 TRBV4-3 . CASSQVPGVYEQYF TGCGCCAGCAGCCAAGTGCCAGGGGTCTACGAGCAGTACTTC
few TRBJ2-7 TRBV4-2 . CASSQDRAGDYEQYF TGTGCCAGCAGCCAAGACAGGGCAGGGGACTACGAGCAGTACTTC
. TRBJ1-5 TRBV19 TRBD1 CASTIHPRTGSFSNQPQHF TGTGCCAGTACCATTCATCCCCGGACAGGATCTTTTAGCAATCAGCCCCAGCATTTT
. TRBJ2-1 TRBV19 TRBD2 CASRGLAENPQEQFF TGTGCCAGTAGGGGACTAGCGGAGAACCCGCAAGAGCAGTTCTTC
. TRBJ2-3 TRBV30 TRBD2 CAWSSRTSGRDTQYF TGTGCCTGGAGTAGCCGGACTAGCGGGAGGGATACGCAGTATTTT
. TRBJ2-3 TRBV11-3 . CASSGHGGLSTDTQYF TGTGCCAGCAGCGGCCACGGGGGGCTGAGCACAGATACGCAGTATTTT
. TRBJ2-3 TRBV7-2 . CASSSASGTDTQYF TGTGCCAGCAGCTCGGCCTCAGGGACAGATACGCAGTATTTT
. TRBJ1-3 TRBV13 . CASSPNSGNTIYF TGTGCCAGCAGCCCCAACTCTGGAAACACCATATATTTT
. TRBJ2-2 TRBV30 TRBD1 CAWRGGQGVYTGELFF TGTGCCTGGAGGGGTGGACAGGGGGTATACACCGGGGAGCTGTTTTTT
medium-sized TRBJ1-5 TRBV10-3 TRBD1 CAADTGDSNQPQHF TGTGCCGCGGACACAGGGGATAGCAATCAGCCCCAGCATTTT
. TRBJ1-2 TRBV6-6 . CASSATLEMYGYTF TGTGCCAGCAGTGCCACTCTCGAAATGTATGGCTACACCTTC
. TRBJ2-3 TRBV19 . CASSNGLASTDTQYF TGTGCCAGTAGTAACGGACTGGCTAGCACAGATACGCAGTATTTT
. TRBJ1-5 TRBV2 TRBD1 CASSDRGVGQPQHF TGTGCCAGCAGTGACAGGGGGGTTGGTCAGCCCCAGCATTTT
. TRBJ2-5 TRBV6-5 . CASSYKEGRSGETQYF TGTGCCAGCAGTTACAAAGAGGGCCGGTCGGGAGAGACCCAGTACTTC
. TRBJ2-7 TRBV14 . CASSLGLVGSYEQYF TGTGCCAGCAGCCTCGGCTTAGTGGGGTCCTACGAGCAGTACTTC
. TRBJ1-5 TRBV19 . CASSILSDQPQHF TGTGCCAGTAGTATCTTATCGGATCAGCCCCAGCATTTT
once TRBJ2-3 TRBV2 . CASLSSQSRDTQYF TGTGCCAGCTTATCTAGTCAGTCTAGAGATACGCAGTATTTT
medium-sized TRBJ2-1 TRBV7-9 TRBD2 CASSPKEQRGKENEQFF TGTGCCAGCAGCCCCAAAGAACAGCGGGGGAAAGAGAATGAGCAGTTCTTC
. TRBJ1-2 TRBV6-1 TRBD1 CASSEAGTGSNGYTF TGTGCCAGCAGTGAAGCAGGGACAGGCAGCAATGGCTACACCTTC
. TRBJ2-7 TRBV9 . CASSVEASLSYEQYF TGTGCCAGCAGCGTAGAGGCTAGCCTCTCCTACGAGCAGTACTTC
. TRBJ2-1 TRBV4-1 TRBD2 CASSPRGSGILTEQFF TGCGCCAGCAGTCCCCGGGGGAGCGGGATTTTGACTGAGCAGTTCTTC
. TRBJ1-2 TRBV6-5 . CASSKTVGVKGYTF TGTGCCAGCAGCAAGACCGTAGGGGTAAAGGGCTACACCTTC
. TRBJ2-5 TRBV7-9 . CASSLARVAGETQYF TGTGCCAGCAGCTTAGCGAGAGTAGCAGGCGAGACCCAGTACTTC
. TRBJ2-3 TRBV29-1 . CSALTRDTQYF TGCAGCGCCCTAACCAGAGATACGCAGTATTTT
. TRBJ2-1 TRBV6-1 TRBD1 CASQTGNSYNEQFF TGTGCCAGCCAGACAGGGAACTCCTACAATGAGCAGTTCTTC
. TRBJ2-5 TRBV27 . CASRRGEETQYF TGTGCCAGCAGGAGAGGGGAAGAGACCCAGTACTTC
. TRBJ2-5 TRBV11-3 TRBD2 CASSPGGAGGPETQYF TGTGCCAGCAGCCCCGGGGGAGCGGGGGGGCCGGAGACCCAGTACTTC
. TRBJ1-1 TRBV5-6 . CASSPAGRGGRNTEAFF TGTGCCAGCAGCCCGGCGGGCAGGGGAGGGAGGAACACTGAAGCTTTCTTT
once TRBJ2-7 TRBV6-5 TRBD2 CASSYSLAGLRYEQYF TGTGCCAGCAGTTACTCGCTAGCGGGACTTCGCTACGAGCAGTACTTC
. TRBJ2-7 TRBV19 . CASSKSGLYEQYF TGTGCCAGTAGTAAATCTGGACTCTACGAGCAGTACTTC
. TRBJ1-5 TRBV5-8 . CASSLGVRGYSNQPQHF TGTGCCAGCAGCTTGGGGGTCAGAGGGTATAGCAATCAGCCCCAGCATTTT
. TRBJ2-3 TRBV10-2 . CASRRPSDTQYF TGCGCCAGCAGAAGACCGTCGGATACGCAGTATTTT
. TRBJ2-2 TRBV13 . CASSSQRDTGELFF TGTGCCAGCAGCTCCCAACGGGACACCGGGGAGCTGTTTTTT
few TRBJ1-2 TRBV6-5 . CASSQGANYGYTF TGTGCCAGCAGTCAGGGAGCTAACTATGGCTACACCTTC
. TRBJ2-4 TRBV30 TRBD2 CAWSVPGLAGLLAKNIQYF TGTGCCTGGAGTGTACCCGGACTAGCGGGATTACTAGCCAAAAACATTCAGTACTTC
. TRBJ2-7 TRBV25-1 . CASSESSAGIRQYF TGTGCCAGCAGTGAATCCTCCGCAGGGATAAGGCAGTACTTC
. TRBJ1-2 TRBV11-2 . CASSAGQFGYTF TGTGCCAGCAGCGCCGGACAGTTTGGCTACACCTTC
. TRBJ1-4 TRBV7-9 . CASSPRLTEKLFF TGTGCCAGCAGCCCCCGCCTGACAGAAAAACTGTTTTTT
once TRBJ1-5 TRBV4-3 . CASSQGRASNQPQHF TGCGCCAGCAGCCAAGGGAGGGCGAGCAATCAGCCCCAGCATTTT
. TRBJ2-7 TRBV5-1 TRBD1 CASSSGQGSFSSYEQYF TGCGCCAGCAGCTCGGGACAGGGATCGTTCAGCTCCTACGAGCAGTACTTC
. TRBJ2-3 TRBV11-3 TRBD1 CASSLGQGETDTQYF TGTGCCAGCAGCTTGGGACAGGGAGAAACAGATACGCAGTATTTT
. TRBJ2-1 TRBV29-1 . CSAGGRERIEQFF TGCAGCGCCGGCGGCCGGGAAAGAATTGAGCAGTTCTTC
. TRBJ2-1 TRBV6-5 . CASSLSYREGEQFF TGTGCCAGCAGTTTATCCTACAGGGAGGGTGAGCAGTTCTTC
. TRBJ2-1 TRBV6-5 TRBD2 CASSYSSGRGNNEQFF TGTGCCAGCAGTTACTCTAGCGGGAGGGGCAACAATGAGCAGTTCTTC
. TRBJ2-3 TRBV5-6 . CASSLPGRVTDTQYF TGTGCCAGCAGCTTGCCGGGCAGGGTCACAGATACGCAGTATTTT
. TRBJ2-7 TRBV5-1 TRBD2 CASSLKLAGGYEQYF TGCGCCAGCAGCTTGAAACTAGCGGGAGGGTACGAGCAGTACTTC
. TRBJ2-7 TRBV19 . CASSNSNPGGEQYF TGTGCCAGTAGTAATTCAAATCCCGGGGGCGAGCAGTACTTC